Shown below are 10 T cell receptor beta chains from a single sample sequenced in a study of post-analysis software for immune sequencing data. The antigens these receptors bind are not known. Incorporated into the TCR beta cDNA libraries were unique molecular identifiers, which served to reduce PCR and sequencing biases. MiXCR, run by TCRdb on the PCR reads, gives a single entry per CDR3 protein. The data show roughly 870,000 distinct CDR3 sequences, approximately 53% seen once. Study-level results: Relative to controls, patients had 4 or 5 TRBV segments at higher frequency, with TRBV5-6, TRBV5-1 and TRBV20-1 among these.

Sequencing was performed on blood. All receptors derive from a girl aged 10-17 years with multiple sclerosis.

This chain links TRBV5-1 with TRBJ2-5, with D unclear. The assigned J gene may be wrong: the sequence end matches TRBJ2-7 better. From germline, CDR1 is SGHRS and CDR2 YFSETQ. The CDR3 loop spans 16 amino acids. DNA of the CDR3: TGCGCCAGCAGCTTGGCCGCAGGCAGCCCCAACTACGAGCAGTACTTC. Its protein is CASSLAAGSPNYEQYF.

The chain combines TRBV27 with TRBJ2-7; TRBD1 aligns across 8 bases. V lost 4 bases, J lost 4 bases, and 9 bases stayed unmatched. This CDR3 comprises 15 residues. Germline V gene sequence: CDR1 MNHEY, CDR2 SMNVEV (reference sequence). The CDR3 DNA follows: TGTGCCAGCAGTTCCGCTCAGGGGGCGCGGTACGAGCAGTACTTC. Translation: CASSSAQGARYEQYF.

The CDR3 DNA reads as TGCAGTGCTAGATCAGGGGGCTCTGGCTACACCTTC. This gives the protein CSARSGGSGYTF. The V gene is TRBV20-1, the J gene TRBJ1-2; 8 bases align to TRBD1. The junction had 3 bases not matched to a gene; V was cut back by 2 bases and J by 7 bases. The germline V gene encodes CDR1 DFQATT and CDR2 SNEGSKA (reference sequence). This CDR3 comprises 12 residues.

The sample holds a few counts of this clonotype. CDR3: CASSVAVDNEQFF. The CDR3 coding sequence is TGTGCCAGCAGCGTAGCTGTCGACAATGAGCAGTTCTTC. The chain couples TRBV9 to TRBJ2-1; D is uncertain. CDR1 is SGDLS and CDR2 is YYNGEE in the germline V gene. This CDR3 has 13 amino acids. Trimming removed 0 bases at V and 5 bases at J, with 6 bases between.

This chain joins TRBV6-6 and TRBJ2-4; TRBD1 aligns across 9 bases. The J call is in doubt because the DNA end fits TRBJ2-7 better. The CDR3 runs 13 residues. Per the germline V gene, CDR1 is MNHNY and CDR2 is SVGAGI (reference sequence). The CDR3 loop is CASSGTGSHEQYF. The DNA for the CDR3 is TGTGCCAGCAGTGGGACAGGGAGCCACGAGCAGTACTTC.

This clonotype appeared a few times. J is TRBJ2-5 and V is TRBV4-1, with TRBD1 matching over 8 bases. V shed 3 bases and J 5 bases; nucleotides not matched to a gene: 17. This CDR3 has 18 residues. Germline V gene data show CDR1 as MGHRA and CDR2 as YSYEKL. Written as DNA, the CDR3 is TGCGCCAGCAGCCAGCTAGGTTCTGGGACAGGCCAAAGGGAGACCCAGTACTTC. Encoded protein: CASSQLGSGTGQRETQYF.

The chain is built from TRBV28 and TRBJ2-7; D is uncertain. Germline CDR1 and CDR2: MDHEN and SYDVKM. This CDR3 contains 12 residues. Trimming pared 7 bases from V and 2 bases from J, leaving 9 bases between. The CDR3 DNA follows: TGTGCCAGCAATATCCAGCCCTACGAGCAGTACTTC. As protein: CASNIQPYEQYF.

This rearrangement joins TRBV10-2 to TRBJ1-1; 9 bases agree with TRBD1. The V and J ends lost 6 bases and 3 bases, in that order; junction bases with no gene match: 11. CDR1 and CDR2 from the germline V gene are WSHSY and SAAADI. CDR3 length: 16 residues. The CDR3 DNA reads TGCGCCAGCAGACTTACAGGGGGCGCGGAAGACACTGAAGCTTTCTTT. Protein product: CASRLTGGAEDTEAFF.

CDR3 sequence: CASRRELPVHEQYF. The CDR3 DNA reads as TGTGCCAGCAGACGGGAGTTACCGGTACACGAGCAGTACTTC. This chain uses TRBV7-2 with TRBJ2-5; tentative D call: TRBD2 (6 bases). The J call may be wrong; the DNA end is better matched by TRBJ2-7. This CDR3 region has 14 residues. Germline V gene sequence: CDR1 SGHTA, CDR2 FQGNSA.

The CDR3 loop is CSASRPRYEQYF. In nucleotides, the CDR3 is TGCAGTGCTAGCCGGCCACGTTACGAGCAGTACTTC. This chain joins TRBV20-1 and TRBJ2-7; D gene uncertain. CDR1 is DFQATT and CDR2 is SNEGSKA in the germline V gene (reference sequence). There are 12 residues in the CDR3. Trimming left V 3 bases short and J 4 bases short, with 10 bases between.